The rows below give T cell receptor beta chains drawn from one sample of a study of monozygotic twins with inflammatory bowel disease. For each CDR3 protein, TCRdb gives one entry from its re-call of the 5' RACE reads, without DNA. The table counts 150,000 to 200,000 distinct CDR3 sequences; 2.5% to 3% lies in the top ten. Input material: blood. The receptors shown here come from a human donor with ulcerative colitis or Crohn's disease, or a healthy co-twin of an affected twin (not recorded which). The CDR3 runs from the conserved cysteine through the conserved F or W.

TRBJ2-1 | TRBV4-3 | CASSQDIRGYNEQFF
TRBJ2-7 | TRBV28 | CASRITSGRMHEQYF
TRBJ2-3 | TRBV5-4 | CASSLRLSAEGDTQYF
TRBJ2-7 | TRBV5-6 | CASGTQLTGYYEQYF
TRBJ2-5 | TRBV28 | CASTGFGKEETQYF
TRBJ1-5 | TRBV5-1 | CASSLGTGLNKQPQHF
TRBJ2-7 | TRBV5-1 | CASSGGLAGEGYEQYF
TRBJ2-7 | TRBV5-1 | CASSGTASSYEQYF
TRBJ2-1 | TRBV28 | CASSLRMSSYNEQFF
TRBJ2-1 | TRBV20-1 | CSARVGLAGSYNEQFF
TRBJ2-1 | TRBV28 | CASSPFAGKDEQFF
TRBJ2-2 | TRBV5-4 | CASSSRAGRSTGELFF
TRBJ2-2 | TRBV11-2 | CASSLERDRYTGELFF
TRBJ1-2 | TRBV2 | CASSDRQATPDGYTF